These 3 T cell receptor beta chains came from one sample sequenced in a study of cytomegalovirus exposure and HLA in healthy donors. TCRdb's table, derived via immunoSEQ multiplex PCR, lists solely in-frame clones and lacks some. Of 71,000 or so clones listed, approximately 94% are singletons. Sequenced: PBMCs. The receptors here all came from a man aged 18 to 29 in good health and CMV-seropositive.

CDR3 residues: CASTGQPNTEAFF. Written as DNA, the CDR3 is TGTGCCAGCACTGGACAGCCGAACACTGAAGCTTTCTTT. This rearrangement joins TRBV6-1 to TRBJ1-1; TRBD1 might be the D (6 bases). This CDR3 is 13 amino acids long. Germline V gene lookup returns CDR1 MNHNS and CDR2 SASEGT. The ends were cut back, 7 bases at V and 1 base at J, with 10 bases in the middle.

The chain's CDR3 is CASSNHPGQGNAEQYF. CDR3 nucleotides: TGTGCCAGTAGCAACCACCCGGGACAGGGAAACGCCGAGCAGTACTTC. V and J are TRBV19 and TRBJ2-7; TRBD1 agrees at 9 bases. J was trimmed by 6 bases and V by 6 bases; bases with no gene match: 15. The CDR3 sequence is 16 residues long. Germline loops: CDR1 LNHDA, CDR2 SQIVND (reference sequence).

The chain joins TRBV15 to TRBJ1-5, with D possibly being TRBD1 (5 bases). CDR1 is LNHNV and CDR2 is YYDKDF in the germline V gene (reference sequence). The CDR3 has 15 residues. Between the trimmed V and J ends, which lost 0 bases and 4 bases, there was a span of 10 bases. The CDR3 nucleotides are TGTGCCACCAGCAGAGATCTGGGGGGGAATCAGCCCCAGCATTTT. It translates to CATSRDLGGNQPQHF.